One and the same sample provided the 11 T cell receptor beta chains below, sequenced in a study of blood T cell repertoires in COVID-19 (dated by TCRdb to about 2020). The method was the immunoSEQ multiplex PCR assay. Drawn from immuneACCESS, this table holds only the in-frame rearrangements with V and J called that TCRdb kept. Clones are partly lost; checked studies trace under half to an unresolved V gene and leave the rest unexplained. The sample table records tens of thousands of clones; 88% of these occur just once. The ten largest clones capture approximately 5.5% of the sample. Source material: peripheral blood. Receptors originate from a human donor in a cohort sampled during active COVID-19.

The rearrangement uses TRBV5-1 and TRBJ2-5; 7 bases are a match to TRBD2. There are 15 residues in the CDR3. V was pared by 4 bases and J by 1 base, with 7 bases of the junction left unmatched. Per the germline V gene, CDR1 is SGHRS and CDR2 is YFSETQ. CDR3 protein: CASSLGLGSQETQYF. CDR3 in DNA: TGCGCCAGCAGCCTTGGACTAGGCAGCCAAGAGACCCAGTACTTC.

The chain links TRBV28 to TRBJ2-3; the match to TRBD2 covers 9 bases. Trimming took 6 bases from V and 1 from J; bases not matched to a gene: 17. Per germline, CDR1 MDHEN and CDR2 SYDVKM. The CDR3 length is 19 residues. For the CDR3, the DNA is TGTGCCAGCAGCCAGTGGGTGGCTAGCGGGGCGTTGGGCACAGATACGCAGTATTTT. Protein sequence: CASSQWVASGALGTDTQYF.

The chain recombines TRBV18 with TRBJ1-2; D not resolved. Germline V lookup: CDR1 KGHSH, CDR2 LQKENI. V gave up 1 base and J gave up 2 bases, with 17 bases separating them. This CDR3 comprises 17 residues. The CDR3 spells CASSPQRGAEANYGYTF. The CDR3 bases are TGTGCCAGCTCACCACAGCGAGGCGCAGAGGCCAACTATGGCTACACCTTC.

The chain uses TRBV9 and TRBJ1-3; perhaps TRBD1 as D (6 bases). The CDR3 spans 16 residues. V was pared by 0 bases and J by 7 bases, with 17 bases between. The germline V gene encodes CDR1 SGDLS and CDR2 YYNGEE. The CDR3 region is CASSVAEWDIGNTIYF. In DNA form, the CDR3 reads TGTGCCAGCAGCGTAGCGGAGTGGGACATCGGCAACACCATATATTTT.

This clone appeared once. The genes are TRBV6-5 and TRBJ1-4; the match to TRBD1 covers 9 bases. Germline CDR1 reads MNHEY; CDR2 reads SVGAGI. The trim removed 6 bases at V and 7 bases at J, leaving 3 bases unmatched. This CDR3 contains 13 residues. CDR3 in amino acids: CASRGQGGEKLFF. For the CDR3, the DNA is TGTGCCAGCAGGGGACAGGGTGGTGAAAAACTGTTTTTT.

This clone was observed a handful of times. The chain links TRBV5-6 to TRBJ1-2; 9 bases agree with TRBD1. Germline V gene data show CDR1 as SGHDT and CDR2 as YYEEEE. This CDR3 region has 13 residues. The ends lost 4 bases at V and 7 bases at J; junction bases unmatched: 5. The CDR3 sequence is CASSTGTGSGYTF. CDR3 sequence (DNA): TGTGCCAGCAGCACCGGGACAGGGTCTGGCTACACCTTC.

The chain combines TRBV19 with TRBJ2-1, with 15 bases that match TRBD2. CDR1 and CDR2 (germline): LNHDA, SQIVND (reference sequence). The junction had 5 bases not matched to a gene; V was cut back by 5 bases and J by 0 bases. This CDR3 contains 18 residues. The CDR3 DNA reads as TGTGCCAGTAGTGCGGGACTAGCGGGAGGTCGCTCCTACAATGAGCAGTTCTTC. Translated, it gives CASSAGLAGGRSYNEQFF.

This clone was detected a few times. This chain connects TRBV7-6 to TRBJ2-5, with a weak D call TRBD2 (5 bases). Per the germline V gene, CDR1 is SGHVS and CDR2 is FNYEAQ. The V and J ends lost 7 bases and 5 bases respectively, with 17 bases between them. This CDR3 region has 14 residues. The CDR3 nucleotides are TGTGCCAGCACCCCTATGTCCGGCGGGGAGACCCAGTACTTC. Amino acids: CASTPMSGGETQYF.

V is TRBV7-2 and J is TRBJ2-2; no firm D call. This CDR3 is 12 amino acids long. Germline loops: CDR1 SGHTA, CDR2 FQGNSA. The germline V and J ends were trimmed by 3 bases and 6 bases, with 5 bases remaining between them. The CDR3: CASSLAPGELFF. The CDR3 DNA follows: TGTGCCAGCAGCTTGGCCCCCGGGGAGCTGTTTTTT.

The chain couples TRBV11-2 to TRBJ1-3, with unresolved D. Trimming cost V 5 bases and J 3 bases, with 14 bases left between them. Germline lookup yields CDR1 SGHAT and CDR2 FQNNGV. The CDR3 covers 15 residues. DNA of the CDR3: TGTGCCAGCAGCCTCCGCACTAGGGTTGGAAACACCATATATTTT. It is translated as CASSLRTRVGNTIYF.

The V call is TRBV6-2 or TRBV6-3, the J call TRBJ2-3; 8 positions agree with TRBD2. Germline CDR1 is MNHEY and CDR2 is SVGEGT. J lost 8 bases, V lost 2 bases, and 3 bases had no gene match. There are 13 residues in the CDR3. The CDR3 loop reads CASSYTSGGTQYF. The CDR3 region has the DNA TGTGCCAGCAGTTACACAAGCGGGGGTACGCAGTATTTT.